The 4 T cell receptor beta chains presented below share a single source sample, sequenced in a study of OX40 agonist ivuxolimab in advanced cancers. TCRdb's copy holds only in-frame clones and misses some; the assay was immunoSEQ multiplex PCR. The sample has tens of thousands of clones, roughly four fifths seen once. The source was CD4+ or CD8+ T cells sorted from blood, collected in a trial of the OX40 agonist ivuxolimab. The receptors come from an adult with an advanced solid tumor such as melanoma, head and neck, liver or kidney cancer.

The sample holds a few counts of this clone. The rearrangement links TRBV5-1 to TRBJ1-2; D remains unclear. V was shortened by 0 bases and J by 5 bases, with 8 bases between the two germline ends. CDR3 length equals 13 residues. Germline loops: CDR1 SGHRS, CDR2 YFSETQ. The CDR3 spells CASSLEGGYGYTF. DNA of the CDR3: TGCGCCAGCAGCTTGGAAGGAGGGTATGGCTACACCTTC.

The CDR3 sequence: CASSQGAGEKLFF. The CDR3 DNA sequence: TGCGCCAGCAGCCAGGGGGCTGGTGAAAAACTGTTTTTT. V and J are TRBV5-1 and TRBJ1-4; 8 bases agree with TRBD1. CDR1 and CDR2 (germline): SGHRS, YFSETQ. This CDR3 is built from 13 residues. Trimming cost V 4 bases and J 7 bases; bases outside gene matches: 3. Full variable domain (outside the CDR3, taken from reference TRBV5-1 and TRBJ1-4): KAGVTQTPRYLIKTRGQQVTLSCSPISGHRSVSWYQQTPGQGLQFLFEYFSETQRNKGNFPGRFSGRQFSNSRSEMNVSTLELGDSALYLCASSQGAGEKLFFGSGTQLSVL.

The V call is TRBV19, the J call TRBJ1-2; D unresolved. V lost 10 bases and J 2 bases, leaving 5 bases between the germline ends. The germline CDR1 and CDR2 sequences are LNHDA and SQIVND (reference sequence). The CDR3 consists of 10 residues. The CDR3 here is CATSNYGYTF. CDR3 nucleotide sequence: TGTGCCACCTCGAACTATGGCTACACCTTC. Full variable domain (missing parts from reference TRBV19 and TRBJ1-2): DGGITQSPKYLFRKEGQNVTLSCEQNLNHDAMYWYRQDPGQGLRLIYYSQIVNDFQKGDIAEGYSVSREKKESFPLTVTSAQKNPTAFYLCATSNYGYTFGSGTRLTVV.

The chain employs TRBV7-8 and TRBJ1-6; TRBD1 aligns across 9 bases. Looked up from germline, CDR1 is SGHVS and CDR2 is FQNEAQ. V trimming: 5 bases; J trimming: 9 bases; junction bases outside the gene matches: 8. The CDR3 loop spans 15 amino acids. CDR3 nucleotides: TGTGCCAGCAGCGAAGGGACAGGGTTTAGTTCACCCCTCCACTTT. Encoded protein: CASSEGTGFSSPLHF.